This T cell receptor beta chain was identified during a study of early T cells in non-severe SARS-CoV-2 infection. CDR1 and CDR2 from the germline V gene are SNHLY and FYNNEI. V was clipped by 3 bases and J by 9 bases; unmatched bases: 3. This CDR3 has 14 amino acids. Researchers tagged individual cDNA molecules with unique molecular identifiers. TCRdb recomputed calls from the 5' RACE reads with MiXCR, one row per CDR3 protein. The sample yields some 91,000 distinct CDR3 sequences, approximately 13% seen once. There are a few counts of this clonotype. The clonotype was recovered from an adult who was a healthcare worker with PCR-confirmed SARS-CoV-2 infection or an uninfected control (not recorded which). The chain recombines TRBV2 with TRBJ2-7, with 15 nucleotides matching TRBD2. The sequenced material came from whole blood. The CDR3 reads CASSDAGLAGGQYF. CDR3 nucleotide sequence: TGTGCCAGCAGTGATGCGGGACTAGCGGGGGGGCAGTACTTC.